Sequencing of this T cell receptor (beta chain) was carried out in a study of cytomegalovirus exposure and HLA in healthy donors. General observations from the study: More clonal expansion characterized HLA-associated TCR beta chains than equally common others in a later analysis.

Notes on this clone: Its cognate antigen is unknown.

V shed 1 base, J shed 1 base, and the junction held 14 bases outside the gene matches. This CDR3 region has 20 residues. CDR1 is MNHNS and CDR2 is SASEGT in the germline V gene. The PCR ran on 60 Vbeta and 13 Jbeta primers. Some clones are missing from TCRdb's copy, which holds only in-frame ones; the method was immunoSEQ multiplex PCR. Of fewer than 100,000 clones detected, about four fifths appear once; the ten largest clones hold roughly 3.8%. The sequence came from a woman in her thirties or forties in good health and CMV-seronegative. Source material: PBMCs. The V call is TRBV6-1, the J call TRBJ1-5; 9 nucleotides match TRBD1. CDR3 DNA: TGTGCCAGCAGTGAAGATCCCCCCGGGACAGGGTTCTTGAGCAATCAGCCCCAGCATTTT. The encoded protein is CASSEDPPGTGFLSNQPQHF.